The rows below give T cell receptor beta chains drawn from one sample of a study of metastatic and nonmetastatic thyroid tumors. TCRdb reprocessed the PCR reads via MiXCR. The table includes 20,000 to 30,000 clones, over 10% detected once. The sequenced sample was blood. The receptor set was obtained from a female donor with papillary thyroid cancer or a benign thyroid nodule (not recorded which). Some clones in this sample may be carry-over from other donors' samples. CDR3s include the opening cysteine and the closing phenylalanine or tryptophan. D genes are given only for firm matches. Only some rows state a clone size, as once, few, many or a class for expanded clones.

v_call,clone_size,d_call,cdr3_length,j_call,cdr3_nt,cdr3_aa
TRBV19,once,NA,11,TRBJ2-7,TGTGCCACCGATGAGGGTGCCGAGCAGTACTTC,CATDEGAEQYF
TRBV7-8,many,TRBD1,14,TRBJ2-5,TGTGCCAGCAGCCTGGGGACAGTTCAAGAGACCCAGTACTTC,CASSLGTVQETQYF
TRBV2,many,NA,15,TRBJ1-1,TGTGCCAGCCTAGATTCAGAGGAGGGGACCACTGAAGCTTTCTTT,CASLDSEEGTTEAFF
TRBV6-1,many,TRBD1,14,TRBJ1-1,TGTGCCAGCAGTCGTGGACAGGGGGCAACTGAAGCTTTCTTT,CASSRGQGATEAFF
TRBV12-3/TRBV12-4,many,NA,14,TRBJ1-1,TGTGCCAGCAGTCCTAGTTACACAGGACTTGAAGCTTTCTTT,CASSPSYTGLEAFF
TRBV12-3/TRBV12-4,many,NA,13,TRBJ1-5,TGTGCCAGCTCTATCACACAGGGACCCGCCCAGCATTTT,CASSITQGPAQHF
TRBV2,NA,NA,14,TRBJ2-2,TGTGCCAGCAGCCGGGACGTCGGGACCGTGGATCTGTTTTTT,CASSRDVGTVDLFF
TRBV13,many,TRBD1,15,TRBJ2-7,TGTGCCAGCAGGTTAGCGGGGACAGGGGGCTACGAGCAGTACTTC,CASRLAGTGGYEQYF
TRBV5-6,many,NA,11,TRBJ1-1,TGTGCCAGCAGCTTGAACACTGAAGCTTTCTTT,CASSLNTEAFF
TRBV5-6,many,NA,15,TRBJ2-1,TGTGCCAGCAGCTTATTGACCGAGTACTACAATGAGCAGTTCTTC,CASSLLTEYYNEQFF
TRBV5-5,many,TRBD1,17,TRBJ2-3,TGTGCCAGCAGCTTGGTTGCGGGACAGGGTGGTGCAGATACGCAGTATTTT,CASSLVAGQGGADTQYF
TRBV19,many,TRBD1,15,TRBJ1-2,TGTGCCAGCAATTCCGGGACAGGGGACTTCTATGGCTACACCTTC,CASNSGTGDFYGYTF
TRBV7-2,many,NA,13,TRBJ1-2,TGTGCCAGCAGCTTGACAGAGAACTATGGCTACACCTTC,CASSLTENYGYTF
TRBV28,NA,TRBD1,15,TRBJ1-1,TGTGCCAGCAGTTCGCCAGGGGGCCCTACCACTGAAGCTTTCTTT,CASSSPGGPTTEAFF
TRBV11-2,NA,TRBD1,18,TRBJ1-2,TGTGCCAGCAGCTTAGATGGGGGACAGGGGGCAAGTTGGTATGGCTACACCTTC,CASSLDGGQGASWYGYTF
TRBV4-2,NA,TRBD2,19,TRBJ2-1,TGTGCCAGCAGCCCACGCCGTCCCAGCGGGGTGGGAGCACTAAATGAGCAGTTCTTT,CASSPRRPSGVGALNEQFF
TRBV7-2,many,TRBD2,15,TRBJ2-7,TGTGCCAGCAGCTTACTAGCGGGAGGACCCTACGAGCAGTACTTC,CASSLLAGGPYEQYF